Sequencing of this T cell receptor beta chain was carried out in a study of blood T cell repertoires in COVID-19 (dated by TCRdb to 2018 to 2021). About the study as a whole: Samples from collaborators originated in the United States, Italy and Spain and spanned both the acute and convalescent phases of COVID-19. Where HLA class I and class II types were available, the types were taken from metadata supplied by the sample provider, not from assay-based typing. Deeply sampled blood TCRbeta repertoires from subjects exposed to, actively infected with, or recovered from COVID-19 were included in the dataset. The prospective study material was composed of cDNA or gDNA derived from T cells, B-cell-depleted T cells, or PBMCs. A freely available public database, intended as a resource for researchers studying the immune response to SARS-CoV-2, is where the repertoires were released. The samples were drawn from two sources: the first 160 participants of the ongoing ImmuneRACE study, and 1,254 subjects contributed by 6 global collaborators. The sample metadata nearly always contained a de-identified subject ID, COVID-19 status, age in years and sex.

TCRbeta CDR3 regions were amplified from genomic DNA using the immunoSEQ Assay, a bias-controlled multiplex PCR. The study's own analysis went as follows. The number of nucleated cells in each sample was estimated from the amplification of reference gene primers within the assay. To quantify the absolute abundance of each unique TCRbeta CDR3 rearrangement, sequence reads were collapsed and filtered. Productive Simpson clonality was computed per sample as the square root of Simpson's diversity index over productive rearrangements. TCRdb stores this immuneACCESS table with in-frame sequences only. Part of the clones is absent; in the studies checked, under half of the shortfall reflects unresolved V genes, and no reason is known for the rest. V, J and clone size were drawn from that table, and D and trimming were deduced from the DNA. This sample gives around 190,000 clones in total; approximately 85% of them show up just once. Around 7.5% of the sample is taken by the ten largest.

On the study overall, not on this receptor specifically: The quantity of clinical and demographic metadata differed by source and by participant and was supplied without curation.

Comment on this clone: No cognate antigen has been identified for it. One base away there is no much larger clone; base qualities are not given.

Reading from cysteine to phenylalanine, the CDR3 counts 16 amino acids. Only the CDR3 DNA is retained, 48 bases long and in frame from the first base. V ends up 0 bases short and J 4 bases short, with an unmatched junction base count of 5. According to the germline V gene, CDR1 reads LGHNA and CDR2 reads YNFKEQ. Whole blood was collected in K2EDTA tubes by collaborating institutions according to the institutions' own protocols. For TCRbeta analysis, collaborator samples were shipped as frozen whole blood, as isolated PBMCs, or as DNA extracted from either sample type. Material: peripheral blood. The receptor comes from an older woman with acute or convalescent COVID-19. The chain employs TRBV4-2 and TRBJ2-3; 9 middle bases align to TRBD2. Read as DNA, the sequence is TGTGCCAGCAGCCAAGATTATAGCGGGAGATCAGATACGCAGTATTTT. Its amino acids are CASSQDYSGRSDTQYF.